This T cell receptor (beta chain) was retrieved from a study of cytomegalovirus exposure and HLA in healthy donors. Regarding the study as a whole: Usually a TCR sequence was rare, but some public TCRs were found in many donors.

This CDR3 spans 15 amino acids. The germline V gene has CDR1 SNHLY and CDR2 FYNNEI. Trimming shortened V by 6 bases and J by 14 bases, and 26 bases separated the two germline ends. The PCR was carried out with 60 Vbeta primers and 13 Jbeta primers. The assay was immunoSEQ multiplex PCR, and TCRdb's table has in-frame clones only and misses some. In the table there are 95,000 to 150,000 clones, around 73% of which are singletons. A few counts support this clone. Its antigen remains unidentified. This clonotype originated in a middle-aged woman in good health and CMV-seropositive. The chain recombines TRBV2 with TRBJ1-3; D not certain. The sample taken for sequencing was PBMCs. The CDR3 loop reads CASSDGGPPRSILYF. As DNA, the CDR3 is TGTGCCAGCAGCGACGGCGGGCCTCCTCGAAGCATATTATATTTT.